The 23 T cell receptor beta chains given below trace back to one sample, sequenced in a study of cytomegalovirus exposure and HLA in healthy donors. Primers: 60 Vbeta forward and 13 Jbeta reverse. The assay was immunoSEQ multiplex PCR, and TCRdb's table has in-frame clones only and misses some. The data show fewer than 110,000 clones, approximately 66% seen once. Sequencing used PBMCs. Source of these receptors: a woman in her fifties or sixties in good health and CMV-seronegative.

The chain employs TRBV29-1 and TRBJ2-7, with 7 bases identical to TRBD2. The CDR3 has 13 residues. J was trimmed by 6 bases and V by 5 bases; bases with no gene match: 10. Germline V CDR1 and CDR2: SQVTM, ANQGSEA. CDR3 in DNA: TGCAGCGTTTCCATTCTAGCGGCTGCCGAGCAGTACTTC. Amino acid sequence: CSVSILAAAEQYF.

V usage is TRBV28 and J usage is TRBJ2-7, with a weak D call TRBD2 (5 bases). V lost 5 bases to trimming and J lost 6 bases, with 20 bases between them. The CDR3 has 15 amino acids. Germline V gene lookup returns CDR1 MDHEN and CDR2 SYDVKM. This chain's CDR3 is CASSPGLYSSAEQYF. The CDR3 DNA reads TGTGCCAGCAGTCCAGGACTTTACTCCTCGGCCGAGCAGTACTTC.

This chain joins TRBV29-1 and TRBJ2-5, with D perhaps matching TRBD2 (6 bases). V lost 4 bases and J lost 7, with 16 bases in between. In germline, CDR1 is SQVTM, CDR2 ANQGSEA. This CDR3 region has 13 residues. The CDR3 DNA is TGCAGCGTTGCCGGGAGAGGTATTCTGACCCAGTACTTC. Its protein is CSVAGRGILTQYF.

This clone was recorded a few times. V and J are TRBV7-6 and TRBJ1-2; 8 bases fit TRBD1. V shed 5 bases, J shed 5 bases, and the junction held 10 bases outside the gene matches. Germline V CDR1 and CDR2: SGHVS, FNYEAQ. The CDR3 runs 15 residues. CDR3 region: CASSPFDGQGYGYTF. CDR3 DNA: TGTGCCAGCAGCCCATTCGACGGACAGGGTTATGGCTACACCTTC.

This clone came up once. The chain joins TRBV4-1 to TRBJ2-5; 9 nucleotides align to TRBD2. The V and J ends lost 3 bases and 5 bases, in that order; junction bases with no gene match: 7. This CDR3 comprises 15 residues. The germline V gene has CDR1 MGHRA and CDR2 YSYEKL. The CDR3 bases are TGCGCCAGCAGCCAGGGGCGGGGGGGCTTTGAGACCCAGTACTTC. This gives the protein CASSQGRGGFETQYF.

The genes are TRBV5-5 and TRBJ2-5, with 10 bases that match TRBD1. CDR3 length equals 20 residues. J was trimmed by 2 bases and V by 2 bases; bases with no gene match: 18. Per the germline V gene, CDR1 is SGHKS and CDR2 is YYEKEE (reference sequence). CDR3 loop: CASSFLPGQGNWGIQETQYF. In nucleotides, the CDR3 is TGTGCCAGCAGCTTTTTGCCGGGACAGGGGAATTGGGGTATACAAGAGACCCAGTACTTC.

V and J are TRBV4-2 and TRBJ2-3, with TRBD2 matching 14 bases. CDR1 LGHNA and CDR2 YNFKEQ come from the germline V gene. This CDR3 region has 16 residues. V shed 3 bases, J shed 10 bases, and the junction held 9 bases outside the gene matches. The CDR3 reads CASSHRLAGGGEAQYF. CDR3 nucleotides: TGTGCCAGCAGCCACCGACTAGCGGGAGGGGGGGAGGCGCAGTATTTT.

The chain carries TRBV7-9 and TRBJ2-4; D possibly corresponds to TRBD2 (6 bases). Germline CDR1 SEHNR, CDR2 FQNEAQ (reference sequence). The CDR3 sequence is 14 residues long. Deletions cut 5 bases from V and 8 bases from J, with 16 bases between. The CDR3 nucleotides are TGTGCCAGCAGCCCGGGGACTTGGCGGGACATTCAGTACTTC. Its protein product is CASSPGTWRDIQYF.

The CDR3 DNA reads as TGTGCCAGTACCTCGACAGGGGTGGGCAATCAGCCCCAGCATTTT. It codes for CASTSTGVGNQPQHF. V is TRBV19 and J is TRBJ1-5; 8 bases fit TRBD1. Germline CDR1 reads LNHDA; CDR2 reads SQIVND (reference sequence). This CDR3 comprises 15 residues. V lost 7 bases to trimming and J lost 2 bases; unmatched junction nucleotides: 7.

Points on this clone: A read error is likely here: a far larger clone is one base away. The chain is built from TRBV6-4 and TRBJ2-3; 10 bases line up with TRBD2. This CDR3 comprises 17 residues. V was pared by 0 bases and J by 5 bases, with 8 bases of the junction left unmatched. The germline CDR1 and CDR2 sequences are MRHNA and SNTAGT. CDR3 residues: CASSDSQSAGGRDTQYF. CDR3 bases: TGTGCCAGCAGTGACTCCCAGTCAGCGGGGGGGAGAGATACGCAGTATTTT.

For the CDR3, the DNA is TGTGCCAGTGATGACAGGGCGTATGAAGCTTTCTTT. Its protein product is CASDDRAYEAFF. The chain joins TRBV19 to TRBJ1-1; TRBD1 matches at 7 bases. The CDR3 contains 12 residues. After removal of 8 bases from V and 7 bases from J, the junction contained 7 bases not matched to a gene. The germline V gene has CDR1 LNHDA and CDR2 SQIVND (reference sequence).

In its sample, this clone was seen a few times. The chain links TRBV6-6 to TRBJ2-7; unclear D gene. The length of the CDR3 is 15 residues. Trimming took off 0 bases at V and 1 base at J, with 10 bases between the two ends. Germline CDR1 is MNHNY and CDR2 is SVGAGI (reference sequence). DNA of the CDR3: TGTGCCAGCAGTTACTCTTTCCGACAATCCTACGAGCAGTACTTC. Amino acids: CASSYSFRQSYEQYF.

The rearrangement links TRBV29-1 to TRBJ2-7; weak D call: TRBD2 (5 bases). Trimming pared 4 bases from V and 3 bases from J, leaving 10 bases between. The CDR3 extends over 12 amino acids. The germline V gene encodes CDR1 SQVTM and CDR2 ANQGSEA. The CDR3 DNA reads TGCAGCGTTGTTAACGGGAACTACGAGCAGTACTTC. This translates into CSVVNGNYEQYF.

This chain connects TRBV20-1 to TRBJ2-1, with D perhaps TRBD2 (5 bases). The CDR3 is made up of 11 amino acids. From germline, CDR1 is DFQATT and CDR2 SNEGSKA (reference sequence). Deletions cut 3 bases from V and 9 bases from J, with 9 bases between. Written as DNA, the CDR3 is TGCAGTGCTAGCCGAGGGATTGAGCAGTTCTTC. This gives the protein CSASRGIEQFF.

This clone was detected a few times. The CDR3 sequence is CASRLRGLELGETQYF. As DNA, the CDR3 is TGTGCCAGCAGACTACGGGGACTGGAGCTAGGGGAGACCCAGTACTTC. The V call is TRBV27, the J call TRBJ2-5; D possibly corresponds to TRBD2 (6 bases). The V end was cut by 6 bases, the J end by 5 bases, with 22 bases between. The CDR3 runs to 16 residues. Germline lookup yields CDR1 MNHEY and CDR2 SMNVEV (reference sequence).

The V and J genes are TRBV5-1 and TRBJ2-3; 12 bases line up with TRBD2. The CDR3 runs 16 residues. The germline V gene has CDR1 SGHRS and CDR2 YFSETQ. V dropped 0 bases and J dropped 8; count of bases not matched to a gene: 7. The CDR3 loop reads CASSLGPSGGASTQYF. The CDR3 region has the DNA TGCGCCAGCAGCTTGGGACCTAGCGGGGGGGCCAGTACGCAGTATTTT.

The chain recombines TRBV11-3 with TRBJ2-3; TRBD2 aligns across 9 bases. V shed 1 base, J shed 2 bases, and the junction held 7 bases outside the gene matches. From germline, CDR1 is SGHNT and CDR2 YENEEA. The CDR3 runs to 17 residues. The CDR3 spells CASSLGLTSGLTDTQYF. The CDR3 nucleotides are TGTGCCAGCAGCTTAGGTTTGACTAGCGGCCTCACAGATACGCAGTATTTT. Using reference TRBV11-3 and TRBJ2-3 for the parts outside the CDR3, the full variable domain is EAGVVQSPRYKIIEKKQPVAFWCNPISGHNTLYWYLQNLGQGPELLIRYENEEAVDDSQLPKDRFSAERLKGVDSTLKIQPAELGDSAVYLCASSLGLTSGLTDTQYFGPGTRLTVL.

This clone turned up a few times. The CDR3 region is CASSQPPASGPYNEQFF. The DNA of the CDR3 is TGTGCCAGCAGCCAACCTCCCGCTAGCGGGCCCTACAATGAGCAGTTCTTC. This rearrangement joins TRBV4-2 to TRBJ2-1; TRBD2 matches at 8 bases. The germline gives CDR1 LGHNA, CDR2 YNFKEQ. This CDR3 region has 17 residues. The V segment lost 2 bases and the J segment 2 bases; nucleotides outside the gene matches: 8.

This rearrangement joins TRBV6-5 to TRBJ1-1; weak D call: TRBD1 (5 bases). This CDR3 has 13 residues. Deletions cut 6 bases from V and 0 bases from J, with 8 bases between. The germline gives CDR1 MNHEY, CDR2 SVGAGI. The CDR3 protein is CASSQTVNTEAFF. CDR3 DNA: TGTGCCAGCAGCCAGACAGTGAACACTGAAGCTTTCTTT.

This clone was picked up a small number of times. The rearrangement links TRBV5-4 to TRBJ2-1; 10 bases fit TRBD2. CDR3 length equals 15 residues. J lost 2 bases, V lost 2 bases, and 1 base had no gene match. Per the germline V gene, CDR1 is SGHNT and CDR2 is YYREEE (reference sequence). The CDR3 sequence is CASSFGLAAYNEQFF. CDR3 sequence (DNA): TGTGCCAGCAGCTTTGGACTAGCGGCCTACAATGAGCAGTTCTTC.

This sequence joins TRBV18 and TRBJ2-3; tentative D call: TRBD1 (6 bases). Germline V gene data show CDR1 as KGHSH and CDR2 as LQKENI. V lost 2 bases and J lost 5, with 11 bases in between. The CDR3 runs to 14 residues. CDR3 coding DNA: TGTGCCAGCTCACCATCAGGGGCAGGAGATACGCAGTATTTT. It encodes CASSPSGAGDTQYF.

This sequence joins TRBV11-3 and TRBJ1-1; D not certain. Trimming shortened V by 5 bases and J by 5 bases, and 12 bases separated the two germline ends. Germline CDR1 is SGHNT and CDR2 is YENEEA. The CDR3 is 13 amino acids. The CDR3 spells CASSPFGGTEAFF. The CDR3 nucleotides are TGTGCCAGCAGCCCCTTCGGAGGGACTGAAGCTTTCTTT.

The rearrangement uses TRBV9 and TRBJ2-2, with 7 bases aligning to TRBD2. The CDR3 length is 15 residues. CDR1 is SGDLS and CDR2 is YYNGEE in the germline V gene. Germline trimming cut 3 bases from V and 0 bases from J; bases unmatched to any gene: 2. CDR3 DNA sequence: TGTGCCAGCAGCGCGGGAGGTTCGAACACCGGGGAGCTGTTTTTT. This codes for CASSAGGSNTGELFF.